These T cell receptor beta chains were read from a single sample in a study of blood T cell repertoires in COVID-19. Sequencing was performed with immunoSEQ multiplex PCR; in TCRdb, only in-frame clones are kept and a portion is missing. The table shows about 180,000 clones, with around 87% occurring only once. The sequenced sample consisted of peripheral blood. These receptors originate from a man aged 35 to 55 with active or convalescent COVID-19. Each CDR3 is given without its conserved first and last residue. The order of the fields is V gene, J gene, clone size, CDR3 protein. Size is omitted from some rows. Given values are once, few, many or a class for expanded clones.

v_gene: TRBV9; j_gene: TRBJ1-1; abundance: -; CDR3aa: ASSAGGSAF
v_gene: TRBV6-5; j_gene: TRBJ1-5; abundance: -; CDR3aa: ASRRGQGRNQPQH
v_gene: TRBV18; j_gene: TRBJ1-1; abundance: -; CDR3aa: ASSPGPLMNTEAF
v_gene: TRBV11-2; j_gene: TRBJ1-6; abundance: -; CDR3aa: ASSLNLQAGGSPLH
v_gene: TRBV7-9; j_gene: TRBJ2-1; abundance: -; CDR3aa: ASSFGVSGYNEQF
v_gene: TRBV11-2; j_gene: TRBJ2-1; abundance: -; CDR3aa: ASSLDRGSYNEQF
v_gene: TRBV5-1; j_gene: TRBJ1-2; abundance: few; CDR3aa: ASSLEGAAGYGYT
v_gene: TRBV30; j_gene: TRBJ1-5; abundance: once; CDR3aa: AWSWTNSNQPQH
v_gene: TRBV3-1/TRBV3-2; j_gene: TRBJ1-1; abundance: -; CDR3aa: ASSFGQGWTEAF
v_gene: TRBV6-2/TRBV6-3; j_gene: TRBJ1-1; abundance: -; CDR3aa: ASSSNRNTEAF
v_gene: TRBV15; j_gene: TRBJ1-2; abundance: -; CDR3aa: ATSRDSKETNYGYT
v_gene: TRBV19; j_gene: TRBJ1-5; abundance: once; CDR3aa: ASSPPDRGLTQPQH
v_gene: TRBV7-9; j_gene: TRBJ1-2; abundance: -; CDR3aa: ASSFQGARGYT
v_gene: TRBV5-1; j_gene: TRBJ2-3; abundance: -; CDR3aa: ASSFSGGGTDTQY
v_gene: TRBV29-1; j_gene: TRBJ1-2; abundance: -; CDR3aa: SVDRGGDGGYT
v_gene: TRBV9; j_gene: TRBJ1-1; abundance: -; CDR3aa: ASSVAGGAEAF
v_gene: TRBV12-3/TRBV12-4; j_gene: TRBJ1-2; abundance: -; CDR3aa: ASSGAANYGYT
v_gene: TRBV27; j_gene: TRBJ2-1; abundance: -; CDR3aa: ASIGGASYNEQF
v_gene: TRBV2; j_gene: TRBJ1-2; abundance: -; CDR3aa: ASSEARQGYGYT
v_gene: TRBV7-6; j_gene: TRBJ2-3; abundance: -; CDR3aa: ASSRSTSGGLDTQY
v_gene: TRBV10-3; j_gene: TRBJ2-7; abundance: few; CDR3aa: AILKTGGYEQY
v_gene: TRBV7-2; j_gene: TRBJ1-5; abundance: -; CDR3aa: ASSLVGLESNQPQH
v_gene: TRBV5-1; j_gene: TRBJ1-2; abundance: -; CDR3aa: ASSIGTLGGYT
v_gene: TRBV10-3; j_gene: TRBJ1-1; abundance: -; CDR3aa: AISEPNFREGTEAF
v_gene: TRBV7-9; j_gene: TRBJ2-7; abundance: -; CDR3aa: ASSLNSVTGSREQY
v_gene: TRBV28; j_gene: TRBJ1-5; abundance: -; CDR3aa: ASSSISGVGQPQH
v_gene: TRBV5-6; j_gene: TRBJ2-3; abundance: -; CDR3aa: ASSLGGGGTDTQY
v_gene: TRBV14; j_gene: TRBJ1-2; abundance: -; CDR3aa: ASSHLPGQEIYGYT
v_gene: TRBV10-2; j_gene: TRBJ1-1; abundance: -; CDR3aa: ASQAYEAF
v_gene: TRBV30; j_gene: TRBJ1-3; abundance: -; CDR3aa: AWSRDTYSGNTIY
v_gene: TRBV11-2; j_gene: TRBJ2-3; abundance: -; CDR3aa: ASSGSFGGRLGTDTQY
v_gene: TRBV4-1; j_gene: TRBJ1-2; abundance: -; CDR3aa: ASSQDRGTGGVYGYT
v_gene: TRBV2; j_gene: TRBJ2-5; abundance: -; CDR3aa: ASSEWPKETQY
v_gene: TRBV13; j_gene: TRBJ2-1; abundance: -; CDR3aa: ASSLGGGEDEQF
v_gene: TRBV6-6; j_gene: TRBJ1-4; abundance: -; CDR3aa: ASSPITATNEKLF
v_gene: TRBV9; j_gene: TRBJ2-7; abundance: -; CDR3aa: ASSVEDREYEQY
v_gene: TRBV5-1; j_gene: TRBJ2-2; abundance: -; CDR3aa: ASREGHITNTGELF
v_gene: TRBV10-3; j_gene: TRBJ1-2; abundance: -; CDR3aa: AISEGDSILAGGYT
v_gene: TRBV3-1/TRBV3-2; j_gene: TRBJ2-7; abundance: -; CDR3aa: ASSQGPAGYEQY